These 7 T cell receptor beta chains originate from one sample sequenced in a study of CD8+ T cells in alopecia areata. Extraction and reverse transcription of RNA yielded cDNA as the sequencing template. The data were produced by immunoSEQ multiplex PCR, yet TCRdb's version contains in-frame clones alone and is incomplete. The table includes 130,000 to 150,000 clones, 80% to 90% detected once. Here the sequenced sample was CD8+ T cells sorted from blood, taken at week 0. The source is a human donor with alopecia areata.

J is TRBJ2-7 and V is TRBV7-7; D uncertain. The CDR3 is 14 amino acids. The germline V and J ends were trimmed by 5 bases and 3 bases, with 14 bases remaining between them. Germline V CDR1 and CDR2: SSHAT, FNYEAQ (reference sequence). This CDR3 reads CASSPGLSNYEQYF. The CDR3, as DNA: TGTGCCAGCAGCCCGGGCCTTTCAAACTACGAGCAGTACTTC.

J is TRBJ2-1 and V is TRBV5-4; D remains ambiguous. The germline CDR1 and CDR2 sequences are SGHNT and YYREEE (reference sequence). V lost 5 bases, J lost 6 bases, and 9 bases lay in between. The CDR3 sequence is 12 residues long. The CDR3 here is CASSWALNEQFF. CDR3 DNA sequence: TGTGCCAGCAGTTGGGCCCTCAATGAGCAGTTCTTC.

The gene calls are TRBV7-9 and TRBJ2-7; D gene unclear. The CDR3 consists of 12 residues. V lost 5 bases, J lost 3 bases, and 8 bases lay in between. CDR1 is SEHNR and CDR2 is FQNEAQ in the germline V gene (reference sequence). The CDR3 loop reads CASSPSFYEQYF. The CDR3 nucleotides are TGTGCCAGCAGCCCGTCGTTCTACGAGCAGTACTTC.

The gene calls are TRBV7-2 and TRBJ2-7; TRBD2 agrees at 9 bases. Germline V lookup: CDR1 SGHTA, CDR2 FQGNSA. After removal of 4 bases from V and 5 bases from J, the junction contained 6 bases not matched to a gene. The CDR3 covers 14 residues. CDR3 sequence (DNA): TGTGCCAGCAGCTCTACAGCGGGGGGAAACGAGCAGTACTTC. It translates to CASSSTAGGNEQYF.

This clone was counted a single time. The rearrangement links TRBV29-1 to TRBJ2-7; 13 nucleotides line up with TRBD2. Germline V gene lookup returns CDR1 SQVTM and CDR2 ANQGSEA. The CDR3 contains 17 residues. V shed 1 base, J shed 4 bases, and the junction held 10 bases outside the gene matches. For the CDR3, the DNA is TGCAGCGTTGAAGGTGGGACTAGCGGGATCTCTGGGTACGAGCAGTACTTC. Translation: CSVEGGTSGISGYEQYF.

For the CDR3, the DNA is TGTGCCAGCCATGATTTAGCGGGAGCTGGCTACGAGCAGTACTTC. Encoded protein: CASHDLAGAGYEQYF. The rearrangement links TRBV2 to TRBJ2-7; 9 bases fit TRBD2. Germline V CDR1 and CDR2: SNHLY, FYNNEI. The CDR3 has 15 residues. V shed 8 bases and J 3 bases; nucleotides not matched to a gene: 11.

V and J are TRBV4-1 and TRBJ2-7; 10 bases are a match to TRBD1. Germline assignment: CDR1 MGHRA and CDR2 YSYEKL. The CDR3 runs to 15 residues. The V gene end was trimmed by 5 bases and the J gene end by 0 bases; junction bases not matched to a gene: 4. CDR3 sequence (DNA): TGCGCCAGCAGCGACCGGACAGGGGGCTCCTACGAGCAGTACTTC. Encoded protein: CASSDRTGGSYEQYF.